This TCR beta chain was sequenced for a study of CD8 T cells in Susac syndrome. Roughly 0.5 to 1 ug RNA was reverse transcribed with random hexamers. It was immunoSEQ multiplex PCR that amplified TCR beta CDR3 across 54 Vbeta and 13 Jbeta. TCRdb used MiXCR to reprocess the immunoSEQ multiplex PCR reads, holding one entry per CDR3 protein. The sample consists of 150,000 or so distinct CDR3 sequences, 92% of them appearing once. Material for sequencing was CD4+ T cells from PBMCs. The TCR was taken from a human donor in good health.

The CDR3 nucleotides are TGCAGTGCCCCCCGTAGCGGGGGGGGGCCCGGGCGCACAGATACGCAGTATTTT. This codes for CSAPRSGGGPGRTDTQYF. V gene TRBV20-1 combines with J gene TRBJ2-3; 11 positions match TRBD2. The V gene's germline CDR1 is DFQATT and CDR2 SNEGSKA (reference sequence). V lost 6 bases to trimming and J lost 1 base; unmatched junction nucleotides: 15. The CDR3 totals 18 residues.